One sample yielded the 24 T cell receptor beta chains listed below, sequenced in a study of chemoradiotherapy in HPV16-positive cancers. Using immunoSEQ multiplex PCR, the repertoire was profiled, and TCRdb retains in-frame clones only, with some absent. Here the sample spans 20,000 to 25,000 clones, around two thirds being singletons. Sampling was done from a patient who underwent chemoradiotherapy. The receptors originated from a human donor with HPV-associated anogenital cancer.

This clone was found a few times. CDR3 in DNA: TGCGCCAGCAGCTTGGAACCGGGATCCTCCTACAATGAGCAGTTCTTC. It translates to CASSLEPGSSYNEQFF. V usage is TRBV5-1 and J usage is TRBJ2-1, with D perhaps matching TRBD2 (5 bases). Germline CDR1 SGHRS, CDR2 YFSETQ. This CDR3 is 16 amino acids long. Trimming stripped 0 bases from V and 0 bases from J, with 10 bases between.

The J gene is TRBJ1-4, the V gene TRBV30; perhaps TRBD1 as D (6 bases). CDR1 and CDR2 from the germline V gene are GTSNPN and SVGIG (reference sequence). CDR3 length: 15 residues. V lost 3 bases and J 8 bases, leaving 19 bases between the germline ends. The CDR3 here is CAWRRPGHQTEKLFF. The CDR3 DNA sequence: TGTGCCTGGAGGAGACCGGGACATCAAACCGAAAAACTGTTTTTT.

The chain couples TRBV28 to TRBJ2-1, with D maybe TRBD1 (5 bases). From germline, CDR1 is MDHEN and CDR2 SYDVKM. V shed 1 base and J shed 0 bases, with 7 bases lying between them. The CDR3 is 15 amino acids. CDR3 in amino acids: CASSLYQGSYNEQFF. In DNA form, the CDR3 reads TGTGCCAGCAGTTTATATCAGGGCTCCTACAATGAGCAGTTCTTC.

With respect to this clone: An end of the junction does not agree with germline; a read error may underlie this. V and J are TRBV18 and TRBJ1-3; D call uncertain. This CDR3 spans 14 amino acids. Germline CDR1 reads KGHSH; CDR2 reads LQKENI. CDR3 sequence: CASSPPSNANTIYF. CDR3 DNA sequence: TGTGCCAGCTCTCCACCTTCCAATGCAAACACCATATATTTT.

The chain joins TRBV27 to TRBJ1-5; a weak D match, TRBD1 (6 bases). CDR3 length equals 14 residues. Germline CDR1 reads MNHEY; CDR2 reads SMNVEV (reference sequence). The V end lost 5 bases, the J end lost 6 bases, and 14 bases lay between the germline ends. The CDR3 here is CASSVQGFGQPQHF. DNA for the CDR3: TGTGCCAGCAGTGTACAGGGATTCGGTCAGCCCCAGCATTTT.

The J gene is TRBJ1-3, the V gene TRBV2; no firm D call. Germline CDR1 SNHLY, CDR2 FYNNEI. Trimming cost V 5 bases and J 0 bases, with 8 bases left between them. The CDR3 sequence is 14 residues long. This CDR3 reads CASSPIRSGNTIYF. CDR3 DNA: TGTGCCAGCAGTCCCATACGCTCTGGAAACACCATATATTTT. The whole variable domain, remainder taken from reference TRBV2 and TRBJ1-3, is EPEVTQTPSHQVTQMGQEVILRCVPISNHLYFYWYRQILGQKVEFLVSFYNNEISEKSEIFDDQFSVERPDGSNFTLKIRSTKLEDSAMYFCASSPIRSGNTIYFGEGSWLTVV.

The chain is built from TRBV23-1 and TRBJ2-1; the match to TRBD2 covers 7 bases. Being an ORF, TRBV23-1 has a function that is uncertain. The CDR3 is 16 residues long. J gave up 7 bases and V 7 bases, and 16 bases lay outside the gene matches. CDR3 bases: TGCGCCAGCACTATCAAGGGGCTAGCGGTCCCTAATGAGCAGTTCTTC. Amino acid sequence: CASTIKGLAVPNEQFF.

The gene calls are TRBV7-2 and TRBJ2-1; TRBD2 agrees at 14 bases. Trimming cost V 6 bases and J 0 bases; bases outside gene matches: 1. This CDR3 has 16 amino acids. The germline V gene encodes CDR1 SGHTA and CDR2 FQGNSA. CDR3 coding DNA: TGTGCCAGCAGGGGGACTAGCGGGAGCTCCTACAATGAGCAGTTCTTC. It codes for CASRGTSGSSYNEQFF.

The chain links TRBV10-1 to TRBJ2-3; D is ambiguous. This CDR3 contains 15 residues. The V end lost 2 bases, the J end lost 5 bases, and 14 bases lay between the germline ends. Germline assignment: CDR1 WNHNN and CDR2 SYGVQD (reference sequence). CDR3 amino acids: CASSEIGNSLDTQYF. The CDR3 DNA reads TGCGCCAGCAGTGAGATAGGTAACAGCCTAGATACGCAGTATTTT.

This clone was counted a single time. The CDR3 is CASSLGLAVNNEQFF. The CDR3 bases are TGTGCCAGCAGCTTAGGACTAGCGGTAAACAATGAGCAGTTCTTC. The chain has TRBV7-9 and TRBJ2-1, with 9 bases matching TRBD2. J was trimmed by 5 bases and V by 1 base; bases with no gene match: 3. CDR1 SEHNR and CDR2 FQNEAQ come from the germline V gene (reference sequence). The CDR3 runs to 15 residues.

The chain recombines TRBV29-1 with TRBJ1-1; D might be TRBD1 (6 bases). This CDR3 comprises 14 residues. Germline V gives CDR1 SQVTM, CDR2 ANQGSEA. V was shortened by 5 bases and J by 1 base, with 14 bases between the two germline ends. DNA for the CDR3: TGCAGCGTTTGGGGGGGCCCAAAGAACACTGAAGCTTTCTTT. As protein: CSVWGGPKNTEAFF.

This clone was seen only a few times. The chain is built from TRBV6-1 and TRBJ1-2; possibly TRBD1 for D (5 bases). V was trimmed by 3 bases and J by 5 bases, leaving 10 bases between them. The germline V gene encodes CDR1 MNHNS and CDR2 SASEGT. This CDR3 region has 13 residues. Here the CDR3 reads CASSEGGLYGYTF. CDR3 bases: TGTGCCAGCAGTGAGGGGGGTTTGTATGGCTACACCTTC.

The chain couples TRBV10-3 to TRBJ2-1; 15 bases fit TRBD2. Looked up from germline, CDR1 is ENHRY and CDR2 is SYGVKD. Trimming cost V 1 base and J 7 bases; bases outside gene matches: 2. There are 16 residues in the CDR3. In DNA, the CDR3 is TGTGCCATCAGTGAGTACGGGACTAGCGGGAGGAATGAGCAGTTCTTC. Translating gives CAISEYGTSGRNEQFF.

In this sample, this clone turned up a few times. The V gene is TRBV18, the J gene TRBJ2-2, with a possible D match to TRBD2 (6 bases). Germline loops: CDR1 KGHSH, CDR2 LQKENI. Trimming took 3 bases from V and 4 from J, leaving 15 bases between them. This CDR3 has 16 amino acids. The DNA of the CDR3 is TGTGCCAGCTCACCTAGCGGAAGACCCTCCACCGGGGAGCTGTTTTTT. Translating gives CASSPSGRPSTGELFF.

The V call is TRBV28, the J call TRBJ2-7; D call uncertain. V lost 1 base, J lost 0 bases, and 10 bases lay in between. The CDR3 has 15 residues. Looked up from germline, CDR1 is MDHEN and CDR2 is SYDVKM. CDR3 sequence (DNA): TGTGCCAGCAGTTTATATCTCAGAGCCTCCTACGAGCAGTACTTC. Translated: CASSLYLRASYEQYF.

The chain couples TRBV29-1 to TRBJ2-1; a weak D match, TRBD1 (7 bases). The germline V gene encodes CDR1 SQVTM and CDR2 ANQGSEA. Trimming pared 5 bases from V and 8 bases from J, leaving 19 bases between. The CDR3 is 14 residues long. DNA of the CDR3: TGCAGCGTTTTAGGACAGGCGTGGGGGGATGAGCAGTTCTTC. Encoded protein: CSVLGQAWGDEQFF.

This chain links TRBV4-3 with TRBJ2-1; D not certain. CDR1 is LGHNA and CDR2 is YSLEER in the germline V gene. The CDR3 spans 18 residues. V was pared by 2 bases and J by 8 bases, with 25 bases between. This chain's CDR3 is CASSQSYLGVGSQDEQFF. The CDR3 nucleotides are TGCGCCAGCAGCCAATCCTATCTGGGCGTAGGATCCCAGGATGAGCAGTTCTTC.

The rearrangement links TRBV11-2 to TRBJ2-1, with 9 nucleotides matching TRBD2. CDR3 length: 16 amino acids. Trimming took 5 bases from V and 6 from J; bases not matched to a gene: 11. Looked up from germline, CDR1 is SGHAT and CDR2 is FQNNGV. The CDR3 DNA follows: TGTGCCAGCAGCCCCAGTAGCGGGAGTTCCCCCAATGAGCAGTTCTTC. Translation: CASSPSSGSSPNEQFF.

The chain couples TRBV5-1 to TRBJ1-5; D not certain. Germline V CDR1 and CDR2: SGHRS, YFSETQ. V lost 0 bases, J lost 0 bases, and 10 bases lay in between. This CDR3 region has 16 residues. The CDR3 here is CASSLDGSYSNQPQHF. The CDR3 DNA sequence: TGCGCCAGCAGCTTGGATGGCAGCTATAGCAATCAGCCCCAGCATTTT.

CDR3 DNA: TGCGCCAGCAGCTTGGCCAGTACGACCTCCGGGTATGGCTACACCTTC. It specifies CASSLASTTSGYGYTF. The chain combines TRBV5-1 with TRBJ1-2; D not resolved. CDR1 is SGHRS, CDR2 YFSETQ, per germline. The length of the CDR3 is 16 residues. V gave up 0 bases and J gave up 5 bases, with 17 bases separating them.

The gene calls are TRBV9 and TRBJ2-4; D remains unclear. Germline CDR1 is SGDLS and CDR2 is YYNGEE. V gave up 3 bases and J gave up 6 bases, with 13 bases separating them. The CDR3 consists of 14 residues. CDR3 amino acids: CASSAGPDGNIQYF. In DNA, the CDR3 is TGTGCCAGCAGCGCCGGACCGGACGGAAACATTCAGTACTTC.

The chain combines TRBV4-2 with TRBJ2-1; maybe TRBD2 (6 bases). The CDR3 is 15 amino acids. The germline V gene encodes CDR1 LGHNA and CDR2 YNFKEQ. V shed 1 base and J shed 9 bases, with 16 bases lying between them. The CDR3 is CASSQVDGEVGEQFF. The CDR3 region has the DNA TGTGCCAGCAGCCAAGTTGACGGGGAGGTAGGTGAGCAGTTCTTC.

The rearrangement joins TRBV7-2 to TRBJ2-5; 10 bases line up with TRBD2. Near its end, the DNA agrees better with TRBJ2-7, so the J call may be wrong. The CDR3 spans 16 residues. Germline V gives CDR1 SGHTA, CDR2 FQGNSA. The CDR3 nucleotides read TGTGCCAGCAGCACATTAGCGGGAGGCCTCTACCCCGAGCAGTACTTC. This encodes CASSTLAGGLYPEQYF.

The chain joins TRBV19 to TRBJ1-5; TRBD1 matches at 11 bases. Trimming cost V 7 bases and J 4 bases; bases outside gene matches: 9. This CDR3 is 16 amino acids long. Germline V gives CDR1 LNHDA, CDR2 SQIVND (reference sequence). Here the CDR3 reads CASTSEGQGVNQPQHF. The CDR3 DNA sequence: TGTGCCAGTACCTCCGAGGGACAGGGGGTTAATCAGCCCCAGCATTTT.